This T cell receptor (beta chain) was documented in a study of blood T cell repertoires in COVID-19. Turning to the study itself: From the United States, Italy and Spain came samples of acute and convalescent COVID-19. T cells, B-cell-depleted T cells, or PBMCs supplied cDNA or gDNA.

Per the authors' pipeline: Researchers report that nucleated cell counts were estimated from reference gene primer amplification. Produced via immunoSEQ multiplex PCR; TCRdb's table is partial and in-frame only. The DNA was the basis for D and trimming; V, J and clone size are from that table. The sample consists of a few hundred thousand clones, around 88% of them appearing once. Germline CDR1 reads LGHNA; CDR2 reads YSLEER. The V gene lost 1 base and the J gene lost 2 bases, with 18 bases spanning the gap. The CDR3 has 17 amino acids. The TCR sequence derives from a man aged 25 to 40 with active or convalescent COVID-19. This chain links TRBV4-3 with TRBJ2-7, with D maybe TRBD2 (6 bases). Sequenced: peripheral blood. The CDR3 protein is CASSQGIVGGEAYEQYF. Written as DNA, the CDR3 is TGCGCCAGCAGCCAAGGAATTGTTGGAGGGGAGGCCTACGAGCAGTACTTC.